The TCR beta chain described here comes from a study of human CD8 memory T cell subsets. Notes on this clonotype: Antigen unknown.

Scientists made TCR beta libraries using UMI-labeled 5' RACE. After re-calling the 5' RACE reads, TCRdb lists one entry per CDR3 protein, DNA absent. The repertoire table contains around 10,000 distinct CDR3 sequences. The study, taken as a whole, reports: Minimally overlapping with each other were the repertoires of precursor exhausted and stem-like memory T cells.

The CDR3 loop spans 13 amino acids. This TCR came from a human donor in good health. V usage is TRBV12-3 or TRBV12-4 and J usage is TRBJ2-7; without DNA, the TCRdb call of TRBD2 cannot be checked. Sequenced: CD8+ stem-like memory T cells (TSCM and TCM) sorted from PBMCs. Subset noted: stem-like memory CD8 T cells (TSTEM), CCR7+ PD-1- TIGIT-. CDR3: CASTPAASYEQYF.